Here is one T cell receptor beta chain with its context. Its antigen is not known. These data originate in a study of shared clonotypes between healthy human individuals. Trimming left V 2 bases short and J 6 bases short, with 17 bases between. This CDR3 is built from 15 residues. The V gene's germline CDR1 is MDHEN and CDR2 SYDVKM. Study results and limitations: Clonotypes that were shared across a handful of donors made up around 5% of naive CD4 clonotypes. Larger richness was generally estimated for naive than memory subsets.

The genomic DNA of each subset was split evenly across several immunoSEQ plates. Here immunoSEQ multiplex PCR was the method, and the copy in TCRdb shows in-frame clones only, minus some. The table records about 2 million clones, approximately 95% of them present only once. CD8 cells regarded as naive lacked CD45RO, were positively chosen for CCR7, and omitted terminally differentiated effector memory CD45RA+ cells. Sequencing used naive CD8+ T cells sorted from blood. The chain carries TRBV28 and TRBJ2-7, with D possibly being TRBD1 (6 bases). The receptor was derived from a man aged 18 to 35 in good health. The CDR3 sequence is CASSLAGDPLGEQYF. The CDR3 DNA is TGTGCCAGCAGTTTAGCAGGGGATCCCCTAGGCGAGCAGTACTTC.